The TCR beta chain described here comes from a study of OX40 agonist ivuxolimab in advanced cancers. The CDR3 extends over 14 amino acids. Unmatched junction bases numbered 3, after V lost 4 bases and J lost 0 bases. CDR1 is SGHDT and CDR2 is YYEEEE in the germline V gene. Profiling relied on immunoSEQ multiplex PCR, and the TCRdb table lists in-frame clones only, not all of them. The sample includes roughly 62,000 clones, 84% seen only once; the top ten take 2.4%. This chain links TRBV5-6 with TRBJ2-5; TRBD2 aligns across 7 bases. The sample was CD4+ or CD8+ T cells sorted from blood, taken in a trial of the OX40 agonist ivuxolimab. The source is an adult with an advanced solid tumor such as melanoma, head and neck, liver or kidney cancer. CDR3 loop: CASSRRGNQETQYF. CDR3 DNA sequence: TGTGCCAGCAGCAGGCGGGGGAACCAAGAGACCCAGTACTTC.